What follows are 21 T cell receptor beta chains derived from one specimen sequenced in a study of blood T cell repertoires in COVID-19. Sequenced by immunoSEQ multiplex PCR; TCRdb stores in-frame clones only, minus some. The sample holds 60,000 to 75,000 clones; 76% are singletons and the top ten take 5% to 7%. Sequencing was performed on peripheral blood. All receptors come from a woman in her 50s with active or convalescent COVID-19.

V usage is TRBV4-3 and J usage is TRBJ2-6; the D gene is possibly TRBD1 (6 bases). Germline loops: CDR1 LGHNA, CDR2 YSLEER. The CDR3 runs to 17 residues. V was pared by 1 base and J by 4 bases, with 14 bases between. In DNA, the CDR3 is TGCGCCAGCAGCCAAGGGGGGCCAGCTGGAGGGGCCAACGTCCTGACTTTC. It encodes CASSQGGPAGGANVLTF.

The chain couples TRBV5-5 to TRBJ1-1; D call uncertain. CDR1 is SGHKS and CDR2 is YYEKEE in the germline V gene (reference sequence). Deletions cut 1 base from V and 1 base from J, with 8 bases between. The CDR3 is 14 residues long. Here the CDR3 reads CASSLNLANTEAFF. In DNA, the CDR3 is TGTGCCAGCAGCTTGAATCTGGCGAACACTGAAGCTTTCTTT.

This chain joins TRBV12-5 and TRBJ2-7; 7 positions agree with TRBD1. The germline gives CDR1 LGHNT, CDR2 FRNRAP. V gave up 0 bases and J gave up 6 bases; unmatched junction bases: 11. The CDR3 is made up of 16 amino acids. The CDR3 DNA reads as TGTGCTAGTGGTTTGGTAGTAACAGGGGATCATTCCGAGCAGTACTTC. Translation gives CASGLVVTGDHSEQYF.

The chain links TRBV4-3 to TRBJ2-2; D possibly corresponds to TRBD1 (5 bases). The ends were cut back, 0 bases at V and 3 bases at J, with 8 bases in the middle. The CDR3 spans 15 residues. Per germline, CDR1 LGHNA and CDR2 YSLEER. This CDR3 reads CASSQDRAYTGELFF. As DNA, the CDR3 is TGCGCCAGCAGCCAAGACAGGGCCTACACCGGGGAGCTGTTTTTT.

As for this clone: Other DNA sequences in this sample translate to the same CDR3. The chain has TRBV18 and TRBJ1-5; possible D gene TRBD1, 6 bases. Germline V CDR1 and CDR2: KGHSH, LQKENI. Trimming left V 0 bases short and J 1 base short, with 7 bases between. CDR3 length: 15 residues. The DNA of the CDR3 is TGTGCCAGCTCACCACCCACAGGGAGCAATCAGCCCCAGCATTTT. It translates to CASSPPTGSNQPQHF.

The rearrangement links TRBV12-3 or TRBV12-4 to TRBJ1-3, with TRBD1 as a possible D gene (5 bases). This CDR3 has 13 residues. Trimming removed 8 bases at V and 1 base at J, with 9 bases between. This chain's CDR3 is CASVRGSGNTIYF. Written as DNA, the CDR3 is TGTGCCAGCGTCCGGGGGTCTGGAAACACCATATATTTT.

This chain links TRBV7-2 with TRBJ2-7, with 9 nucleotides matching TRBD2. Losses at the gene ends were 6 bases for V and 6 bases for J; bases not matched to a gene: 15. In germline, CDR1 is SGHTA, CDR2 FQGNSA. The CDR3 totals 16 residues. The CDR3 bases are TGTGCCAGCAGTCCCACCGGGACTAGCTACCTCTCCGAGCAGTACTTC. Protein: CASSPTGTSYLSEQYF.

This chain uses TRBV7-9 with TRBJ1-2, with D possibly TRBD1 on 6 matching bases. Trimming took 5 bases from V and 4 from J, leaving 17 bases between them. The germline gives CDR1 SEHNR, CDR2 FQNEAQ (reference sequence). CDR3 size: 15 residues. The CDR3 sequence: CASSDKQGTGYGYTF. The CDR3 DNA sequence: TGTGCCAGCAGCGACAAACAGGGAACAGGCTATGGCTACACCTTC.

The V and J genes are TRBV4-3 and TRBJ1-3; unclear D gene. The CDR3 covers 15 residues. Germline V gene lookup returns CDR1 LGHNA and CDR2 YSLEER. V was shortened by 0 bases and J by 4 bases, with 10 bases between the two germline ends. CDR3 protein: CASSQEQWEGNTIYF. CDR3 nucleotides: TGCGCCAGCAGCCAAGAGCAATGGGAGGGAAACACCATATATTTT.

This clone has more than one count but fewer than ten. J is TRBJ2-7 and V is TRBV28; possible D gene TRBD2, 5 bases. The CDR3 consists of 14 residues. The V gene's germline CDR1 is MDHEN and CDR2 SYDVKM. V was clipped by 3 bases and J by 1 base, with 10 bases between them. CDR3 nucleotides: TGTGCCAGCAGTTTCCAAGCGGAGTCCTACGAGCAGTACTTC. Amino acid sequence: CASSFQAESYEQYF.

The rearrangement joins TRBV27 to TRBJ2-5, with TRBD1 matching over 7 bases. CDR1 and CDR2 (germline): MNHEY, SMNVEV (reference sequence). V lost 5 bases to trimming and J lost 5 bases; unmatched junction nucleotides: 5. This CDR3 is 13 amino acids long. Written as DNA, the CDR3 is TGTGCCAGCAGTCGACAGGGTCTGGAGACCCAGTACTTC. This translates into CASSRQGLETQYF.

This clone was recorded a few times. V and J are TRBV23-1 and TRBJ1-5, with D possibly TRBD1 on 5 matching bases. TRBV23-1 carries the ORF label, with uncertain function. This CDR3 comprises 21 residues. Trimming left V 4 bases short and J 1 base short, with 29 bases between. The CDR3 loop is CASSPSRGAESRDLSNQPQHF. The CDR3 coding sequence is TGCGCCAGCAGTCCCTCGAGGGGAGCGGAAAGCAGGGACTTAAGCAATCAGCCCCAGCATTTT.

The chain carries TRBV18 and TRBJ2-1, with 7 bases that match TRBD2. CDR1 and CDR2 (germline): KGHSH, LQKENI. The junction had 6 bases not matched to a gene; V was cut back by 1 base and J by 12 bases. This CDR3 is built from 13 residues. The CDR3 is CASSPHTSDPQFF. In nucleotides, the CDR3 is TGTGCCAGCTCACCACATACTAGCGATCCGCAGTTCTTC. The whole variable domain, filled in from reference TRBV18 and TRBJ2-1, reads NAGVMQNPRHLVRRRGQEARLRCSPMKGHSHVYWYRQLPEEGLKFMVYLQKENIIDESGMPKERFSAEFPKEGPSILRIQQVVRGDSAAYFCASSPHTSDPQFFGPGTRLTVL.

V and J are TRBV5-1 and TRBJ2-3, with a weak D call TRBD1 (6 bases). This CDR3 spans 16 amino acids. Germline-derived CDR1 and CDR2 are SGHRS and YFSETQ. Trimming left V 2 bases short and J 3 bases short, with 16 bases between. CDR3: CASSFRPGVVTDTQYF. The CDR3 DNA sequence: TGCGCCAGCAGCTTCCGGCCAGGGGTGGTAACAGATACGCAGTATTTT.

The rearrangement joins TRBV5-4 to TRBJ2-3; 7 positions match TRBD2. This CDR3 spans 15 amino acids. Unmatched junction bases numbered 7, after V lost 5 bases and J lost 1 base. Germline V gene lookup returns CDR1 SGHNT and CDR2 YYREEE (reference sequence). In nucleotides, the CDR3 is TGTGCCAGCAGTTCCCGTCGGGAGGGCACAGATACGCAGTATTTT. Protein: CASSSRREGTDTQYF.

This chain connects TRBV7-2 to TRBJ2-3, with 7 bases identical to TRBD1. The junction had 1 base not matched to a gene; V was cut back by 3 bases and J by 1 base. The CDR3 is 14 amino acids. The germline CDR1 and CDR2 sequences are SGHTA and FQGNSA. The CDR3 DNA is TGTGCCAGCAGCTTCGACAGGGGCACAGATACGCAGTATTTT. This sequence encodes CASSFDRGTDTQYF.

There are many counts of this clone. The rearrangement joins TRBV3-1 (or the pseudogene TRBV3-2) to TRBJ2-7; D is perhaps TRBD2 (6 bases). The V gene's germline CDR1 is LGHDT and CDR2 YNNKEL (reference sequence). The CDR3 runs 16 residues. V lost 7 bases to trimming and J lost 3 bases, with 22 bases between them. In nucleotides, the CDR3 is TGTGCCAGCAAACCCCAAGTGGCGGGGTCCAGCTACGAGCAGTACTTC. Protein product: CASKPQVAGSSYEQYF.

This clone was observed once. This sequence joins TRBV12-3 or TRBV12-4 and TRBJ2-7, with 9 nucleotides matching TRBD1. The ends lost 8 bases at V and 6 bases at J; junction bases unmatched: 5. The CDR3 has 12 residues. The CDR3: CASGTGLSEQYF. CDR3 sequence (DNA): TGTGCCAGCGGGACAGGGTTATCCGAGCAGTACTTC.

The genes are TRBV11-3 and TRBJ2-5; 13 positions match TRBD2. The germline gives CDR1 SGHNT, CDR2 YENEEA. J lost 2 bases, V lost 4 bases, and 1 base had no gene match. The CDR3 spans 15 residues. The CDR3 DNA follows: TGTGCCAGCAGCTCGGGACTAGCGGGACAAGAGACCCAGTACTTC. Its protein product is CASSSGLAGQETQYF.

The chain couples TRBV5-1 to TRBJ2-2; 9 nucleotides align to TRBD2. The trim removed 0 bases at V and 5 bases at J, leaving 2 bases unmatched. Looked up from germline, CDR1 is SGHRS and CDR2 is YFSETQ. CDR3 length: 15 amino acids. The CDR3 region is CASSLGLAETGELFF. The CDR3 DNA reads as TGCGCCAGCAGCTTGGGACTAGCGGAAACCGGGGAGCTGTTTTTT. The variable domain in full, completed from reference TRBV5-1 and TRBJ2-2, reads KAGVTQTPRYLIKTRGQQVTLSCSPISGHRSVSWYQQTPGQGLQFLFEYFSETQRNKGNFPGRFSGRQFSNSRSEMNVSTLELGDSALYLCASSLGLAETGELFFGEGSRLTVL.

V is TRBV11-3 and J is TRBJ2-1, with 9 positions matching TRBD2. The V gene end was trimmed by 5 bases and the J gene end by 5 bases; junction bases not matched to a gene: 4. Germline V CDR1 and CDR2: SGHNT, YENEEA. The CDR3 is 14 residues long. The CDR3 nucleotides read TGTGCCAGCAGCCAGGTAGCGGGAGACAATGAGCAGTTCTTC. This encodes CASSQVAGDNEQFF.